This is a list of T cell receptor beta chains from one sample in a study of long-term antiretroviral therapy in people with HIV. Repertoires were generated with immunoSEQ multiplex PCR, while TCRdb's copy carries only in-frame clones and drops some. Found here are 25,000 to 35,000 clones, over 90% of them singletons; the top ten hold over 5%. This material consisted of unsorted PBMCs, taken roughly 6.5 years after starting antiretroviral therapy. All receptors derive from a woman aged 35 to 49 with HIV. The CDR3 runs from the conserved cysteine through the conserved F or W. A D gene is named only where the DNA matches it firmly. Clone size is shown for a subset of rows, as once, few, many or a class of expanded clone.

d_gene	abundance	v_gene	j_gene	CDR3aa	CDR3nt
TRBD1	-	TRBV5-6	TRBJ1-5	CASSLTGGQPQHF	TGTGCCAGCAGCTTGACAGGGGGTCAGCCCCAGCATTTT
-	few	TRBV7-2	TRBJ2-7	CASSLKAGSYEQYF	TGTGCCAGCAGCTTAAAGGCGGGGAGCTACGAGCAGTACTTC
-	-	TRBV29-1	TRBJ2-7	CSVPVGRSYEQYF	TGCAGCGTCCCCGTGGGGAGGTCCTACGAGCAGTACTTC
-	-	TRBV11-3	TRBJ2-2	CASSLDADTGELFF	TGTGCCAGCAGCTTAGATGCCGACACCGGGGAGCTGTTTTTT
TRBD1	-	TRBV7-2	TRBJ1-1	CASSPQGGVGEAFF	TGTGCCAGCAGCCCACAGGGGGGGGTAGGAGAAGCTTTCTTT
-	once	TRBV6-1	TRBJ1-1	CASSRIGSTEAFF	TGTGCCAGCTCAAGGATAGGGAGCACTGAAGCTTTCTTT
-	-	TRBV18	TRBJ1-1	CASSPSQGNTEAFF	TGTGCCAGCTCCCCCTCACAGGGGAACACTGAAGCTTTCTTT
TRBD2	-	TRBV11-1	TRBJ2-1	CASSTPGTSGGYNEQFF	TGTGCCAGCAGCACCCCCGGGACTAGCGGGGGCTACAATGAGCAGTTCTTC
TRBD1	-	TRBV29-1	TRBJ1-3	CSAVGQTGNTIYF	TGCAGCGCCGTGGGACAGACTGGAAACACCATATATTTT
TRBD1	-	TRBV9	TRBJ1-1	CASSGQGRQNTEAFF	TGTGCCAGCTCCGGACAGGGAAGGCAGAACACTGAAGCTTTCTTT
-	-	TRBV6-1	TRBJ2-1	CASQGHEQFF	TGTGCCAGCCAAGGACATGAGCAGTTCTTC
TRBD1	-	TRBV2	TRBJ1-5	CASRDRGRGGGNQPQHF	TGTGCCAGCCGGGACAGGGGGCGCGGGGGTGGCAATCAGCCCCAGCATTTT
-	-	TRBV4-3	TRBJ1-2	CASSHGGAYGYTF	TGCGCCAGCAGCCACGGCGGGGCCTATGGCTACACCTTC
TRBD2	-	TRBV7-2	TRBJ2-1	CASRQTGLAGLEQFF	TGTGCCAGCAGGCAAACGGGACTAGCGGGGCTTGAGCAGTTCTTC
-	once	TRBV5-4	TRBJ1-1	CASSLEANTEAFF	TGTGCCAGCAGCTTGGAGGCGAACACTGAAGCTTTCTTT
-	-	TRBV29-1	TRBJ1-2	CSGITGSNGYTF	TGCAGCGGGATAACAGGTAGCAATGGCTACACCTTC
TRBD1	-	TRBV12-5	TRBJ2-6	CASGRGQGMIGANVLTF	TGTGCTAGTGGCCGCGGACAGGGGATGATCGGGGCCAACGTCCTGACTTTC
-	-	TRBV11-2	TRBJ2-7	CASSQPGRFGEQYF	TGTGCCAGCAGCCAGCCGGGACGGTTCGGCGAGCAGTACTTC
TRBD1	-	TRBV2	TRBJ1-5	CASKPGQVNQPQHF	TGTGCCAGCAAGCCCGGACAGGTCAATCAGCCCCAGCATTTT
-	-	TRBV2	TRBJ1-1	CASSREGGNTEAFF	TGTGCCAGCAGTAGGGAGGGGGGGAACACTGAAGCTTTCTTT
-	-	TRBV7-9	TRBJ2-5	CASSPRTSQETQYF	TGTGCCAGCAGCCCGAGGACTTCCCAAGAGACCCAGTACTTC
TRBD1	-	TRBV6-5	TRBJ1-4	CASKRDRTDEKLFF	TGTGCCAGCAAACGGGACAGGACGGATGAAAAACTGTTTTTT
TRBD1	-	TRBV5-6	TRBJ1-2	CASSLGQGNHGGYTF	TGTGCCAGCAGCTTGGGACAGGGGAATCATGGTGGCTACACCTTC
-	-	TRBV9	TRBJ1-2	CASSPAPNYGYTF	TGTGCCAGCAGCCCGGCCCCTAACTATGGCTACACCTTC
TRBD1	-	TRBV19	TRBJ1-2	CATRKGGTVDYGYTF	TGTGCCACCCGGAAGGGGGGGACAGTTGACTATGGCTACACCTTC
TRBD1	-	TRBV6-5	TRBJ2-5	CASRPDRGEGETQYF	TGTGCCAGCAGACCGGACAGGGGGGAAGGGGAGACCCAGTACTTC